A selection of T cell receptor beta chains follows, all from one sample in a study of blood T cell repertoires in COVID-19. Data came from immunoSEQ multiplex PCR; TCRdb stores just in-frame clones and leaves some out. The sample includes some 64,000 clones, roughly three quarters of them seen just once. Material: peripheral blood. These receptors were obtained from a man aged 55 to 69 with COVID-19, enrolled during active disease. The CDR3 runs from the conserved cysteine through the conserved F or W. Each record gives: clone size, D gene, V gene, J gene, CDR3 protein, CDR3 DNA. D genes are given only for firm matches. Clone size is shown for a subset of rows, as once, few, many or a class of expanded clone.

abundance: -; d_gene: TRBD1; v_gene: TRBV3-1/TRBV3-2; j_gene: TRBJ2-1; CDR3aa: CASSQGDRGNEQFF; CDR3nt: TGTGCCAGCAGCCAAGGGGACAGGGGCAATGAGCAGTTCTTC
abundance: -; d_gene: -; v_gene: TRBV28; j_gene: TRBJ1-6; CDR3aa: CASSSGRRGRSLHF; CDR3nt: TGTGCCAGCAGCTCGGGGCGCCGCGGGAGGTCCCTCCACTTT
abundance: -; d_gene: -; v_gene: TRBV11-2; j_gene: TRBJ1-1; CDR3aa: CASSLLVVNTEAFF; CDR3nt: TGTGCCAGCAGCTTATTAGTGGTGAACACTGAAGCTTTCTTT
abundance: few; d_gene: -; v_gene: TRBV4-1; j_gene: TRBJ1-5; CDR3aa: CASSQVGTRNQPQHF; CDR3nt: TGCGCCAGCAGCCAAGTTGGGACACGGAATCAGCCCCAGCATTTT
abundance: few; d_gene: TRBD2; v_gene: TRBV6-2/TRBV6-3; j_gene: TRBJ2-1; CDR3aa: CASRPSGGALNEQFF; CDR3nt: TGTGCCAGCAGACCTAGCGGGGGGGCCCTCAATGAGCAGTTCTTC
abundance: -; d_gene: -; v_gene: TRBV6-5; j_gene: TRBJ2-2; CDR3aa: CASSYIGPGTGELFF; CDR3nt: TGTGCCAGCAGTTACATCGGCCCGGGGACCGGGGAGCTGTTTTTT
abundance: once; d_gene: -; v_gene: TRBV6-5; j_gene: TRBJ1-4; CDR3aa: CASRQTRGKLFF; CDR3nt: TGTGCCAGCAGACAGACCCGGGGAAAACTGTTTTTT
abundance: -; d_gene: -; v_gene: TRBV30; j_gene: TRBJ1-1; CDR3aa: CASSREGRTEAFF; CDR3nt: TGTGCCTCTTCTCGGGAGGGGAGGACTGAAGCTTTCTTT
abundance: -; d_gene: -; v_gene: TRBV5-4; j_gene: TRBJ2-5; CDR3aa: CASSWGDRRGTQYF; CDR3nt: TGTGCCAGCAGCTGGGGGGACCGGCGGGGGACCCAGTACTTC
abundance: -; d_gene: -; v_gene: TRBV18; j_gene: TRBJ2-3; CDR3aa: CASSLKGDTDTQYF; CDR3nt: TGTGCCAGCTCACTAAAGGGGGATACAGATACGCAGTATTTT
abundance: -; d_gene: TRBD1; v_gene: TRBV6-6; j_gene: TRBJ1-2; CDR3aa: CASSQPGQGVGYTF; CDR3nt: TGTGCCAGCAGTCAACCGGGACAGGGAGTTGGCTACACCTTC
abundance: -; d_gene: TRBD2; v_gene: TRBV5-1; j_gene: TRBJ2-1; CDR3aa: CASSPGGSGDNEQFF; CDR3nt: TGCGCCAGCAGCCCGGGGGGGAGCGGCGACAATGAGCAGTTCTTC
abundance: -; d_gene: -; v_gene: TRBV9; j_gene: TRBJ2-7; CDR3aa: CASSVDFSLGEQYF; CDR3nt: TGTGCCAGCAGCGTAGATTTTAGCTTGGGCGAGCAGTACTTC
abundance: -; d_gene: TRBD2; v_gene: TRBV3-1/TRBV3-2; j_gene: TRBJ2-3; CDR3aa: CASSLRTSGDSDTQYF; CDR3nt: TGTGCCAGCAGCCTGCGGACTAGCGGGGACTCAGATACGCAGTATTTT
abundance: -; d_gene: -; v_gene: TRBV14; j_gene: TRBJ1-1; CDR3aa: CASSRNLNTEAFF; CDR3nt: TGTGCCAGCAGCCGTAACTTGAACACTGAAGCTTTCTTT
abundance: once; d_gene: -; v_gene: TRBV12-1; j_gene: TRBJ2-1; CDR3aa: CASSFRVAGGRPYHNEQFF; CDR3nt: TGTGCCAGCAGCTTTCGAGTAGCGGGGGGCCGGCCCTACCACAATGAGCAGTTCTTC
abundance: -; d_gene: -; v_gene: TRBV23-1; j_gene: TRBJ1-4; CDR3aa: CAISQGRAGVGREKLFF; CDR3nt: TGCGCCATATCCCAAGGCAGGGCGGGGGTTGGTAGGGAAAAACTGTTTTTT
abundance: few; d_gene: TRBD1; v_gene: TRBV3-1/TRBV3-2; j_gene: TRBJ1-5; CDR3aa: CASSPGGFSNQPQHF; CDR3nt: TGTGCCAGCAGCCCAGGGGGGTTTAGCAATCAGCCCCAGCATTTT
abundance: -; d_gene: TRBD1; v_gene: TRBV28; j_gene: TRBJ2-1; CDR3aa: CASSSRQGSYNEQFF; CDR3nt: TGTGCCAGCAGTTCACGACAGGGCTCCTACAATGAGCAGTTCTTC
abundance: -; d_gene: TRBD1; v_gene: TRBV28; j_gene: TRBJ1-6; CDR3aa: CASSLTGSIHF; CDR3nt: TGTGCCAGCAGTTTGACAGGGTCCATCCACTTT
abundance: -; d_gene: -; v_gene: TRBV3-1/TRBV3-2; j_gene: TRBJ1-5; CDR3aa: CASSQESDQPQHF; CDR3nt: TGTGCCAGCAGCCAAGAATCGGATCAGCCCCAGCATTTT
abundance: -; d_gene: -; v_gene: TRBV4-1; j_gene: TRBJ1-6; CDR3aa: CASKDYSSYNSPLHF; CDR3nt: TGCGCCAGCAAGGACTATAGCTCCTATAATTCACCCCTCCACTTT
abundance: -; d_gene: -; v_gene: TRBV30; j_gene: TRBJ2-7; CDR3aa: CAWSEQGSYEQYF; CDR3nt: TGTGCCTGGAGTGAACAGGGTTCCTACGAGCAGTACTTC
abundance: many; d_gene: -; v_gene: TRBV24-1; j_gene: TRBJ2-3; CDR3aa: CATSPGQGGTDTQYF; CDR3nt: TGTGCCACCAGTCCCGGACAGGGAGGGACAGATACGCAGTATTTT
abundance: -; d_gene: -; v_gene: TRBV18; j_gene: TRBJ2-2; CDR3aa: CASSPRRNTGELFF; CDR3nt: TGTGCCAGCTCACCACGGAGGAACACCGGGGAGCTGTTTTTT
abundance: -; d_gene: -; v_gene: TRBV29-1; j_gene: TRBJ2-7; CDR3aa: CSASGTYPWEQYF; CDR3nt: TGCAGCGCTTCCGGGACATACCCCTGGGAGCAGTACTTC
abundance: -; d_gene: -; v_gene: TRBV5-1; j_gene: TRBJ2-7; CDR3aa: CASRTEGVAYEQYF; CDR3nt: TGCGCCAGCAGAACCGAGGGGGTCGCCTACGAGCAGTACTTC
abundance: -; d_gene: TRBD2; v_gene: TRBV5-4; j_gene: TRBJ2-7; CDR3aa: CASSYGGRDEQYF; CDR3nt: TGTGCCAGCAGCTACGGAGGGAGGGACGAGCAGTACTTC
abundance: -; d_gene: -; v_gene: TRBV7-2; j_gene: TRBJ1-3; CDR3aa: CATAGGTWSGNTIYF; CDR3nt: TGTGCCACCGCGGGAGGGACCTGGTCGGGAAACACCATATATTTT
abundance: -; d_gene: -; v_gene: TRBV24-1; j_gene: TRBJ2-7; CDR3aa: CATRAGPHEQYF; CDR3nt: TGTGCCACCAGGGCAGGGCCCCACGAGCAGTACTTC
abundance: -; d_gene: -; v_gene: TRBV12-5; j_gene: TRBJ2-1; CDR3aa: CASGLMGMGGMQFF; CDR3nt: TGTGCTAGTGGTTTGATGGGGATGGGAGGTATGCAGTTCTTC
abundance: -; d_gene: -; v_gene: TRBV12-5; j_gene: TRBJ2-7; CDR3aa: CASGPRTYEQYF; CDR3nt: TGTGCTAGTGGCCCCAGGACCTACGAGCAGTACTTC
abundance: -; d_gene: -; v_gene: TRBV7-9; j_gene: TRBJ1-6; CDR3aa: CASSFTQQDSPLHF; CDR3nt: TGTGCCAGCAGCTTCACCCAGCAGGATTCACCCCTCCACTTT
abundance: -; d_gene: TRBD1; v_gene: TRBV6-5; j_gene: TRBJ1-6; CDR3aa: CASSLSRDSGPPLHF; CDR3nt: TGTGCCAGCAGTTTGAGCCGGGACAGTGGCCCACCCCTCCACTTT
abundance: once; d_gene: TRBD2; v_gene: TRBV2; j_gene: TRBJ2-1; CDR3aa: CASSVGLAGAPEQFF; CDR3nt: TGTGCCAGCAGCGTGGGACTAGCGGGAGCACCTGAGCAGTTCTTC
abundance: -; d_gene: -; v_gene: TRBV19; j_gene: TRBJ2-7; CDR3aa: CATSDRNYEQYF; CDR3nt: TGTGCGACCTCAGACAGGAACTACGAGCAGTACTTC
abundance: -; d_gene: TRBD1; v_gene: TRBV5-5; j_gene: TRBJ1-1; CDR3aa: CASSEDRAREAFF; CDR3nt: TGTGCCAGCAGCGAGGACAGGGCCCGGGAAGCTTTCTTT
abundance: -; d_gene: TRBD2; v_gene: TRBV2; j_gene: TRBJ2-5; CDR3aa: CASGSSGRQETQYF; CDR3nt: TGTGCCAGCGGATCTAGCGGTCGTCAAGAGACCCAGTACTTC
abundance: -; d_gene: -; v_gene: TRBV2; j_gene: TRBJ1-2; CDR3aa: CASSEQGFEGYTF; CDR3nt: TGTGCCAGCAGTGAACAGGGTTTTGAGGGCTACACCTTC
abundance: few; d_gene: TRBD1; v_gene: TRBV27; j_gene: TRBJ1-1; CDR3aa: CASSNLLRTGETEAFF; CDR3nt: TGTGCCAGCAGTAACTTATTACGAACAGGGGAGACTGAAGCTTTCTTT
abundance: -; d_gene: TRBD2; v_gene: TRBV15; j_gene: TRBJ2-5; CDR3aa: CATSRDRGSGQETQYF; CDR3nt: TGTGCCACCAGCAGAGATCGTGGTAGCGGGCAAGAGACCCAGTACTTC
abundance: -; d_gene: TRBD2; v_gene: TRBV7-2; j_gene: TRBJ2-3; CDR3aa: CASSSKRGGSDTQYF; CDR3nt: TGTGCCAGCAGCTCAAAGCGGGGGGGATCAGATACGCAGTATTTT
abundance: -; d_gene: -; v_gene: TRBV19; j_gene: TRBJ2-3; CDR3aa: CARGGGRIDTQYF; CDR3nt: TGTGCCCGAGGGGGAGGGAGGATAGATACGCAGTATTTT
abundance: once; d_gene: TRBD1; v_gene: TRBV9; j_gene: TRBJ2-1; CDR3aa: CASSVRDRLYNEQFF; CDR3nt: TGTGCCAGCAGCGTCCGGGACAGGCTTTACAATGAGCAGTTCTTC
abundance: -; d_gene: TRBD1; v_gene: TRBV7-2; j_gene: TRBJ1-5; CDR3aa: CASSRTGWGDQPQHF; CDR3nt: TGTGCCAGCAGCAGGACAGGGTGGGGGGATCAGCCCCAGCATTTT
abundance: -; d_gene: -; v_gene: TRBV3-1/TRBV3-2; j_gene: TRBJ2-1; CDR3aa: CASSQRVPGEQFF; CDR3nt: TGTGCCAGCAGCCAACGCGTCCCAGGTGAGCAGTTCTTC
abundance: -; d_gene: -; v_gene: TRBV3-1/TRBV3-2; j_gene: TRBJ1-2; CDR3aa: CASSQASLYGYTF; CDR3nt: TGTGCCAGCAGCCAAGCCTCACTCTATGGCTACACCTTC
abundance: -; d_gene: -; v_gene: TRBV28; j_gene: TRBJ2-7; CDR3aa: CASTLGGRNYEQYF; CDR3nt: TGTGCCAGCACCCTGGGGGGGCGGAACTACGAGCAGTACTTC